This T cell receptor (beta chain) was sequenced during a study of OX40 agonist ivuxolimab in advanced cancers. The germline V and J ends were trimmed by 6 bases and 2 bases, with 11 bases remaining between them. The CDR3 has 14 amino acids. The germline CDR1 and CDR2 sequences are MDHEN and SYDVKM. Data came from immunoSEQ multiplex PCR; TCRdb stores just in-frame clones and leaves some out. This sample yields roughly 80,000 clones, of which 75% to 90% are seen a single time; about 2.7% belongs to the top ten. This specimen was CD4+ or CD8+ T cells sorted from blood, taken in a trial of the OX40 agonist ivuxolimab. The receptor was isolated from an adult with an advanced solid tumor such as melanoma, head and neck, liver or kidney cancer. The chain uses TRBV28 and TRBJ1-5; D is unresolved. For the CDR3, the DNA is TGTGCCAGCAGCCCCGGTCGGGGCAATCAGCCCCAGCATTTT. It codes for CASSPGRGNQPQHF. The full variable domain, rest sourced from reference TRBV28 and TRBJ1-5, is DVKVTQSSRYLVKRTGEKVFLECVQDMDHENMFWYRQDPGLGLRLIYFSYDVKMKEKGDIPEGYSVSREKKERFSLILESASTNQTSMYLCASSPGRGNQPQHFGDGTRLSIL.